What follows are 8 T cell receptor beta chains derived from one specimen sequenced in a study of cytomegalovirus exposure and HLA in healthy donors. The PCR made use of 60 Vbeta and 13 Jbeta primers. The method was immunoSEQ multiplex PCR; TCRdb's version includes in-frame clones alone and lacks a portion of them. The data contain about 140,000 clones, about 84% of them singletons. Material: PBMCs. These receptors were collected from a man in his fifties in good health and CMV-seronegative.

V is TRBV18 and J is TRBJ1-3; D unresolved. The V gene lost 1 base and the J gene lost 0 bases, with 10 bases spanning the gap. This CDR3 is 16 amino acids long. Per germline, CDR1 KGHSH and CDR2 LQKENI. The CDR3 DNA sequence: TGTGCCAGCTCACCACGGGAGGCGAGCTCTGGAAACACCATATATTTT. Amino acid sequence: CASSPREASSGNTIYF.

The CDR3 DNA follows: TGCAGCGTCGGGAGTGCGGGGGCCTACAATGAGCAGTTCTTC. Protein: CSVGSAGAYNEQFF. This chain links TRBV29-1 with TRBJ2-1; 7 positions agree with TRBD2. The CDR3 length is 14 residues. The germline V gene has CDR1 SQVTM and CDR2 ANQGSEA. Trimming at V came to 6 bases and at J to 2 bases, leaving 7 bases not matched to a gene.

J is TRBJ1-1 and V is TRBV19; D is uncertain. The ends were cut back, 6 bases at V and 2 bases at J, with 13 bases in the middle. The germline V gene has CDR1 LNHDA and CDR2 SQIVND (reference sequence). The CDR3 consists of 14 residues. The CDR3 loop is CASRTQAANTEAFF. DNA for the CDR3: TGTGCCAGTAGAACGCAGGCAGCTAACACTGAAGCTTTCTTT. The whole variable domain, remainder taken from reference TRBV19 and TRBJ1-1, is DGGITQSPKYLFRKEGQNVTLSCEQNLNHDAMYWYRQDPGQGLRLIYYSQIVNDFQKGDIAEGYSVSREKKESFPLTVTSAQKNPTAFYLCASRTQAANTEAFFGQGTRLTVV.

In its sample, this clone was seen once. The CDR3 DNA reads as TGTGCCAGCAGTGAAACGGGACAGGGTGGCACCGGGGAGCTGTTTTTT. It specifies CASSETGQGGTGELFF. The chain recombines TRBV6-1 with TRBJ2-2; 9 bases match TRBD1. Trimming at V came to 2 bases and at J to 4 bases, leaving 5 bases not matched to a gene. CDR3 length: 16 residues. The germline V gene encodes CDR1 MNHNS and CDR2 SASEGT.

The V and J genes are TRBV19 and TRBJ1-4; 9 nucleotides match TRBD1. J lost 8 bases, V lost 5 bases, and 6 bases had no gene match. This CDR3 comprises 14 residues. Germline values: CDR1 LNHDA, CDR2 SQIVND (reference sequence). The CDR3 coding sequence is TGTGCCAGTAGTCTGAACAGGGGGCCAGAAAAACTGTTTTTT. Protein sequence: CASSLNRGPEKLFF.

The chain combines TRBV11-2 with TRBJ2-7; 7 bases map to TRBD1. Trimming cost V 2 bases and J 5 bases; bases outside gene matches: 6. From germline, CDR1 is SGHAT and CDR2 FQNNGV. The CDR3 is made up of 14 amino acids. The CDR3 reads CASSLMVGGDEQYF. The CDR3 DNA sequence: TGTGCCAGCAGCTTAATGGTAGGGGGCGACGAGCAGTACTTC.

The chain uses TRBV5-6 and TRBJ1-2; D unclear. V lost 4 bases and J lost 4, with 11 bases in between. From germline, CDR1 is SGHDT and CDR2 YYEEEE. The CDR3 contains 13 residues. The CDR3 region has the DNA TGTGCCAGCAGCCGAGACACAACCTATGGCTACACCTTC. It yields the protein CASSRDTTYGYTF.

The chain couples TRBV6-1 to TRBJ1-1; D is unclear. CDR3 length equals 14 residues. Germline assignment: CDR1 MNHNS and CDR2 SASEGT. The germline V and J ends were trimmed by 2 bases and 4 bases, with 11 bases remaining between them. The CDR3 nucleotides read TGTGCCAGCAGTGAAAGCAGACTTACCACTGAAGCTTTCTTT. Residues: CASSESRLTTEAFF.